This entry describes one TCR beta chain. Seattle's cohort entered during active infection and was followed longitudinally. In the source study's methods: It was from reference gene primer amplification that nucleated cell counts were estimated. Produced via immunoSEQ multiplex PCR; TCRdb's table is partial and in-frame only. V, J and clone size were drawn from that table, and D and trimming were deduced from the DNA. The top ten clones hold roughly 10% of a sample with 190,000 or so clones, about 81% of them seen once. The sample is drawn from a study of blood T cell repertoires in COVID-19. Study information: From the United States, Italy and Spain came samples of acute and convalescent COVID-19. Sample material is recorded as cDNA or gDNA derived from T cells, B-cell-depleted T cells, or PBMCs.

From germline, CDR1 is SNHLY and CDR2 FYNNEI. The CDR3 length is 14 residues. V lost 2 bases and J lost 6; bases outside the gene matches: 4. This clonotype was sampled from an elderly woman with COVID-19, enrolled during active disease. The V and J genes are TRBV2 and TRBJ2-1; 7 positions agree with TRBD2. Material for sequencing was peripheral blood. The CDR3 sequence is CASSELRLANEQFF. Here the CDR3 DNA reads TGTGCCAGCAGTGAACTCCGACTAGCCAATGAGCAGTTCTTC.